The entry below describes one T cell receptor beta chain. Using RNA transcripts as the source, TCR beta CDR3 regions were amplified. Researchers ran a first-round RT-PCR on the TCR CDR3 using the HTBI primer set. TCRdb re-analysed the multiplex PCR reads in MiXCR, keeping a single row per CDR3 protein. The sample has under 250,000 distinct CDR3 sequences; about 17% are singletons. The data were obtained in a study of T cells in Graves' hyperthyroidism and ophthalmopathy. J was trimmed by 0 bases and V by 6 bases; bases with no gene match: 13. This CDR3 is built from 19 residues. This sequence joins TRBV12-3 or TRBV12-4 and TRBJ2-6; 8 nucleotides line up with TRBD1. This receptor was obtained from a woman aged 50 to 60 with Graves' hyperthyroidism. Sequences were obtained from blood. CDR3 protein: CASRGVWGQAGSGANVLTF. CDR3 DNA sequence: TGTGCCAGCAGGGGTGTGTGGGGACAGGCTGGCTCTGGGGCCAACGTCCTGACTTTC.